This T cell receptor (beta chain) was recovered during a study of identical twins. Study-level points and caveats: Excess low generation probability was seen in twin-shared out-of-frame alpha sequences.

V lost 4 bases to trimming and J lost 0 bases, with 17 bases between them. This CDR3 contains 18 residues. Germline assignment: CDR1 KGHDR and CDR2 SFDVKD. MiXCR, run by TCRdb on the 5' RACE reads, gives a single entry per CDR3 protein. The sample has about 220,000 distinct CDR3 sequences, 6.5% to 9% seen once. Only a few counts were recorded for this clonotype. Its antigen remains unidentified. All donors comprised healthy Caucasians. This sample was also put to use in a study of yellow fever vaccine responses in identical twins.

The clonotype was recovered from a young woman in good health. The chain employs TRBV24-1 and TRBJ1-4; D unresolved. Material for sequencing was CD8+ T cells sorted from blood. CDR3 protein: CATSDHQLSSATNEKLFF. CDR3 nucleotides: TGTGCCACCAGTGACCACCAATTGTCGAGTGCAACTAATGAAAAACTGTTTTTT.